This T cell receptor beta chain was sequenced during a study of cytomegalovirus exposure and HLA in healthy donors. V was trimmed by 3 bases and J by 6 bases, leaving 15 bases between them. This CDR3 region has 15 residues. Germline assignment: CDR1 KGHSH and CDR2 LQKENI. On this clone: Antigen specificity is unknown.

Profiling relied on immunoSEQ multiplex PCR, and the TCRdb table lists in-frame clones only, not all of them. Here the sample spans under 200,000 clones, around 92% being singletons. These donors were members of the approximately 120-subject validation cohort, a group separate from the approximately 640-subject first cohort. Study-wide results and caveats: TCR clusters originating in the first cohort tended to co-occur in the roughly 120 validation repertoires, according to a later analysis. A list of around 160 TCR beta chains associated with cytomegalovirus was given.

The sequence came from a man younger than 35 in good health and CMV-seropositive. The genes are TRBV18 and TRBJ2-1, with TRBD2 as a possible D gene (6 bases). The sequenced sample was PBMCs. The CDR3 DNA reads TGTGCCAGCTCACCCGGAGGGCCGTTATTCAATGAGCAGTTCTTC. Its protein is CASSPGGPLFNEQFF.